The 21 T cell receptor beta chains presented below share a single source sample, sequenced in a study of cytomegalovirus exposure and HLA in healthy donors. Researchers ran the PCR with 60 Vbeta and 13 Jbeta primers. Assay: immunoSEQ multiplex PCR; the TCRdb copy retains only in-frame clones and omits some. Seen here are around 130,000 clones, around 77% observed once, and the top ten hold less than 6%. The sample taken for sequencing was PBMCs. The receptors derive from a man aged 18 to 29 in good health and CMV-seropositive.

A word on this clone: This same CDR3 is encoded by further DNA sequences in the sample. The chain employs TRBV6-1 and TRBJ1-3; D not resolved. The CDR3 covers 15 residues. Germline V gene data show CDR1 as MNHNS and CDR2 as SASEGT. The ends were cut back, 2 bases at V and 0 bases at J, with 8 bases in the middle. The CDR3 reads CASSESPSSGNTIYF. The CDR3, as DNA: TGTGCCAGCAGTGAAAGCCCAAGCTCTGGAAACACCATATATTTT.

As DNA, the CDR3 is TGTGCCAGCAGTTCCATGCCCCGGGGAAACACCATATATTTT. This translates into CASSSMPRGNTIYF. This chain uses TRBV28 with TRBJ1-3; unclear D gene. The CDR3 totals 14 residues. In germline, CDR1 is MDHEN, CDR2 SYDVKM. Trimming left V 4 bases short and J 4 bases short, with 11 bases between. The whole variable domain, remainder taken from reference TRBV28 and TRBJ1-3, is DVKVTQSSRYLVKRTGEKVFLECVQDMDHENMFWYRQDPGLGLRLIYFSYDVKMKEKGDIPEGYSVSREKKERFSLILESASTNQTSMYLCASSSMPRGNTIYFGEGSWLTVV.

The J gene is TRBJ2-1, the V gene TRBV11-2, with TRBD1 matching 9 bases. CDR1 is SGHAT and CDR2 is FQNNGV in the germline V gene. The CDR3 has 15 residues. J was trimmed by 6 bases and V by 5 bases; bases with no gene match: 8. Here the CDR3 DNA reads TGTGCCAGCAGCCCGTTGACAGGGGGGGTCAATGAGCAGTTCTTC. As protein: CASSPLTGGVNEQFF.

This clone was seen more than once but under ten times. J is TRBJ2-7 and V is TRBV30; 11 bases line up with TRBD1. J lost 6 bases, V lost 8 bases, and 6 bases had no gene match. The CDR3 consists of 12 residues. Germline CDR1 is GTSNPN and CDR2 is SVGIG (reference sequence). The CDR3 reads CARRDRGFEQYF. Written as DNA, the CDR3 is TGTGCCCGCCGGGACAGGGGGTTCGAGCAGTACTTC.

The chain couples TRBV5-4 to TRBJ2-3, with 7 bases identical to TRBD2. Germline V gene sequence: CDR1 SGHNT, CDR2 YYREEE (reference sequence). The CDR3 sequence is 16 residues long. The ends lost 1 base at V and 0 bases at J; junction bases unmatched: 5. CDR3 sequence reads: CASSLHGGNSTDTQYF. The DNA of the CDR3 is TGTGCCAGCAGCTTGCACGGGGGGAATAGCACAGATACGCAGTATTTT.

This chain uses TRBV11-2 with TRBJ2-4; 12 bases match TRBD2. The CDR3 has 16 residues. Germline V gene lookup returns CDR1 SGHAT and CDR2 FQNNGV. The junction had 6 bases not matched to a gene; V was cut back by 1 base and J by 8 bases. The CDR3 bases are TGTGCCAGCAGCTTAGGTCTAGCGGGGGGGCAGGACATTCAGTACTTC. Translation: CASSLGLAGGQDIQYF.

The V gene is TRBV11-2, the J gene TRBJ1-4; D is possibly TRBD1 (5 bases). CDR3 size: 13 residues. Germline V lookup: CDR1 SGHAT, CDR2 FQNNGV. V lost 4 bases and J 7 bases, leaving 10 bases between the germline ends. CDR3 sequence: CASSSWGGEKLFF. CDR3 in DNA: TGTGCCAGCAGCTCATGGGGGGGTGAAAAACTGTTTTTT.

This clone was observed once. This rearrangement joins TRBV7-3 to TRBJ1-1; the match to TRBD1 covers 11 bases. The CDR3 is 15 residues long. Germline values: CDR1 SGHTA, CDR2 FQGTGA. V shed 5 bases, J shed 2 bases, and the junction held 4 bases outside the gene matches. This CDR3 reads CASSRDRGINTEAFF. CDR3 in DNA: TGTGCCAGCAGCCGGGACAGGGGGATAAACACTGAAGCTTTCTTT.

The rearrangement joins TRBV2 to TRBJ1-4, with TRBD1 matching over 7 bases. The V gene end was trimmed by 5 bases and the J gene end by 3 bases; junction bases not matched to a gene: 9. Per germline, CDR1 SNHLY and CDR2 FYNNEI. The CDR3 has 16 residues. Here the CDR3 reads CASSFSPGQPNEKLFF. CDR3 nucleotides: TGTGCCAGCAGTTTTAGTCCGGGACAGCCTAATGAAAAACTGTTTTTT.

The chain is built from TRBV28 and TRBJ1-4; D call uncertain. The CDR3 sequence is 14 residues long. From germline, CDR1 is MDHEN and CDR2 SYDVKM. Trimming removed 4 bases at V and 5 bases at J, with 11 bases between. In nucleotides, the CDR3 is TGTGCCAGCAGTTCTCCGGGGAGGAATGAAAAACTGTTTTTT. This gives the protein CASSSPGRNEKLFF.

This sequence joins TRBV29-1 and TRBJ1-2; TRBD1 is a possible D gene (6 bases). Looked up from germline, CDR1 is SQVTM and CDR2 is ANQGSEA. With 2 bases removed from V and 5 bases from J, the gap between germline ends came to 9 bases. The CDR3 consists of 12 residues. CDR3 in amino acids: CSVETGLYGYTF. The DNA for the CDR3 is TGCAGCGTTGAAACAGGGCTATATGGCTACACCTTC. Complete variable domain (other parts from reference TRBV29-1 and TRBJ1-2): SAVISQKPSRDICQRGTSLTIQCQVDSQVTMMFWYRQQPGQSLTLIATANQGSEATYESGFVIDKFPISRPNLTFSTLTVSNMSPEDSSIYLCSVETGLYGYTFGSGTRLTVV.

This chain uses TRBV19 with TRBJ2-7; maybe TRBD2 (6 bases). Germline CDR1 reads LNHDA; CDR2 reads SQIVND (reference sequence). The CDR3 runs to 15 residues. V shed 3 bases and J shed 7 bases, with 19 bases lying between them. CDR3 DNA: TGTGCCAGTAGTATCGTGGGAGAGGGACTGCGGGAGCAGTACTTC. This translates into CASSIVGEGLREQYF. The whole variable domain, remainder taken from reference TRBV19 and TRBJ2-7, is DGGITQSPKYLFRKEGQNVTLSCEQNLNHDAMYWYRQDPGQGLRLIYYSQIVNDFQKGDIAEGYSVSREKKESFPLTVTSAQKNPTAFYLCASSIVGEGLREQYFGPGTRLTVT.

The rearrangement uses TRBV28 and TRBJ2-7; the match to TRBD1 covers 8 bases. Germline V lookup: CDR1 MDHEN, CDR2 SYDVKM. The CDR3 covers 15 residues. V trimming: 4 bases; J trimming: 3 bases; junction bases outside the gene matches: 8. CDR3 region: CASSSRTGQDYEQYF. CDR3 bases: TGTGCCAGCAGTTCCCGGACAGGGCAGGACTACGAGCAGTACTTC.

The chain carries TRBV6-1 and TRBJ2-5, with TRBD1 as a possible D gene (5 bases). In germline, CDR1 is MNHNS, CDR2 SASEGT. Trimming took 6 bases from V and 5 from J, leaving 19 bases between them. The CDR3 has 15 residues. The CDR3 is CASRTEPLAGETQYF. CDR3 bases: TGTGCCAGCAGGACAGAACCCCTCGCCGGCGAGACCCAGTACTTC.

The V gene is TRBV5-4, the J gene TRBJ2-3; a possible D gene is TRBD2 (6 bases). Germline CDR1 reads SGHNT; CDR2 reads YYREEE (reference sequence). CDR3 length: 15 residues. Trimming took 4 bases from V and 2 from J, leaving 14 bases between them. CDR3 region: CASSRGLEFTDTQYF. In DNA, the CDR3 is TGTGCCAGCAGCCGGGGGTTGGAATTCACAGATACGCAGTATTTT.

This rearrangement joins TRBV7-2 to TRBJ1-1; 7 nucleotides agree with TRBD1. The CDR3 runs 15 residues. The V segment lost 3 bases and the J segment 1 base; nucleotides outside the gene matches: 5. Germline CDR1 and CDR2: SGHTA and FQGNSA. The CDR3 loop reads CASSFRTGTNTEAFF. CDR3 nucleotide sequence: TGTGCCAGCAGCTTCCGGACAGGCACGAACACTGAAGCTTTCTTT. Variable domain in full (rest from reference TRBV7-2 and TRBJ1-1): GAGVSQSPSNKVTEKGKDVELRCDPISGHTALYWYRQSLGQGLEFLIYFQGNSAPDKSGLPSDRFSAERTGGSVSTLTIQRTQQEDSAVYLCASSFRTGTNTEAFFGQGTRLTVV.

The sample holds one count of this clone. J is TRBJ2-3 and V is TRBV29-1; 14 positions match TRBD2. Germline trimming cut 5 bases from V and 2 bases from J; bases unmatched to any gene: 9. The CDR3 has 17 amino acids. Germline V lookup: CDR1 SQVTM, CDR2 ANQGSEA. DNA of the CDR3: TGCAGCGTTCAAGGGGGGACTAGCGGGAGTAACACAGATACGCAGTATTTT. This translates into CSVQGGTSGSNTDTQYF.

This chain joins TRBV4-1 and TRBJ1-4; no clear D. The CDR3 is 15 amino acids. Germline CDR1 MGHRA, CDR2 YSYEKL. The V end lost 1 base, the J end lost 1 base, and 7 bases lay between the germline ends. The CDR3 DNA reads as TGCGCCAGCAGCCAAGGTGGCAGAACTAATGAAAAACTGTTTTTT. This sequence encodes CASSQGGRTNEKLFF.

This rearrangement joins TRBV7-6 to TRBJ1-1, with 7 bases matching TRBD1. Losses at the gene ends were 3 bases for V and 0 bases for J; bases not matched to a gene: 10. The CDR3 covers 17 residues. The germline CDR1 and CDR2 sequences are SGHVS and FNYEAQ. The CDR3 spells CASSFTGGGKVNTEAFF. The CDR3 nucleotides read TGTGCCAGCAGCTTCACGGGAGGGGGCAAAGTGAACACTGAAGCTTTCTTT.

J is TRBJ2-7 and V is TRBV7-2; tentative D call: TRBD1 (5 bases). This CDR3 contains 15 residues. Trimming pared 6 bases from V and 3 bases from J, leaving 18 bases between. Germline loops: CDR1 SGHTA, CDR2 FQGNSA. DNA for the CDR3: TGTGCCAGCAGTTACGACCTTCAGACAGTCTACGAGCAGTACTTC. It is translated as CASSYDLQTVYEQYF.

The CDR3 sequence is CASSSGQGQETQYF. The CDR3 DNA reads as TGTGCCAGCAGTTCCGGACAGGGCCAAGAGACCCAGTACTTC. The gene calls are TRBV6-5 and TRBJ2-5; TRBD1 agrees at 8 bases. CDR3 size: 14 residues. J lost 1 base, V lost 4 bases, and 2 bases had no gene match. CDR1 and CDR2 (germline): MNHEY, SVGAGI.